This T cell receptor (beta chain) was sequenced in a study of regulatory T cells in long-lasting Graves disease. This clonotype has a handful of counts. Its antigen is unidentified. The authors built TCR beta libraries using iRepertoire HTBI primers and Arm-PCR of CDR3 regions. TCRdb itself ran the multiplex PCR reads through MiXCR, one entry per CDR3 protein. The sample lists around 360,000 distinct CDR3 sequences; 16% were seen once. Time point noted: newly diagnosed GD, antithyroid drugs for less than 3 months. PBMC RNA served as the TCR library source. V shed 4 bases and J 2 bases; nucleotides not matched to a gene: 5. CDR1 is MNHNS, CDR2 SASEGT, per germline. There are 14 residues in the CDR3. Notes on the study in general: Sample size was small, which may have lowered accuracy.

The same data also contributed to another study, on T cells in Graves' hyperthyroidism and ophthalmopathy. From that second work: First-round RT-PCR targeting the TCR CDR3 was performed with the HTBI primer set.

The rearrangement links TRBV6-1 to TRBJ2-7; 7 bases are a match to TRBD1. Sample: peripheral blood mononuclear cells (PBMCs), taken at new diagnosis, from a patient treated with antithyroid drugs. The TCR sequence derives from a woman younger than 35 with Graves disease. CDR3 sequence (DNA): TGTGCCAGCAGTGCACAGGGGTTCACCTACGAGCAGTACTTC. Amino acid sequence: CASSAQGFTYEQYF.